These 30 T cell receptor beta chains came from one sample sequenced in a study of T cell repertoires in cytomegalovirus infection. TCRdb redid the calling of the reads with MiXCR, one entry per CDR3 protein. The sample has under 850,000 distinct CDR3 sequences, about a third seen once. The sequenced sample was PBMCs. These receptor sequences come from a human donor in good health (CMV status not recorded). Some clones in this sample may be carry-over from other donors' samples.

This clonotype occurred a few times. The rearrangement links TRBV20-1 to TRBJ2-3; 11 positions agree with TRBD2. The germline CDR1 and CDR2 sequences are DFQATT and SNEGSKA (reference sequence). The V segment lost 0 bases and the J segment 6 bases; nucleotides outside the gene matches: 11. This CDR3 contains 17 residues. CDR3 nucleotides: TGCAGTGCTAGAGAGGGCCTTCGACTAGCGGGGAGGGATACGCAGTATTTT. Its translation: CSAREGLRLAGRDTQYF.

As for this clonotype: At one end, the junction sequence differs from germline, possibly due to a read error. The chain has TRBV12-5 and TRBJ2-2; TRBD2 matches 9 bases. Germline CDR1 is LGHNT and CDR2 is FRNRAP. This CDR3 has 16 amino acids. CDR3 loop: CSSGLQGLAGGGDLFF. In DNA, the CDR3 is TGTTCTAGTGGTTTGCAGGGACTAGCCGGGGGGGGGGATCTGTTTTTT.

This chain joins TRBV12-3 or TRBV12-4 and TRBJ1-5, with a tentative D call TRBD1 (6 bases). Trimming stripped 3 bases from V and 5 bases from J, with 11 bases between. The CDR3 is 14 residues long. The CDR3 reads CASSFTGQHQPQHF. The CDR3, as DNA: TGTGCCAGCAGTTTTACTGGACAGCATCAGCCCCAGCATTTT.

The chain is built from TRBV19 and TRBJ1-1; tentative D call: TRBD1 (5 bases). V lost 5 bases and J 10 bases, leaving 20 bases between the germline ends. This CDR3 region has 14 residues. Germline CDR1 LNHDA, CDR2 SQIVND (reference sequence). This CDR3 reads CASSPRPGGSGAFF. CDR3 sequence (DNA): TGTGCCAGTAGTCCCAGGCCCGGGGGAAGTGGAGCTTTCTTT. Using reference TRBV19 and TRBJ1-1 for the parts outside the CDR3, the full variable domain is DGGITQSPKYLFRKEGQNVTLSCEQNLNHDAMYWYRQDPGQGLRLIYYSQIVNDFQKGDIAEGYSVSREKKESFPLTVTSAQKNPTAFYLCASSPRPGGSGAFFGQGTRLTVV.

This clonotype was found many times. The rearrangement uses TRBV7-2 and TRBJ2-3, with 10 bases fitting TRBD2. Germline V gene lookup returns CDR1 SGHTA and CDR2 FQGNSA. The junction had 14 bases not matched to a gene; V was cut back by 5 bases and J by 0 bases. This CDR3 comprises 19 residues. The CDR3, as DNA: TGTGCCAGCAGCCTACCGAACAGCGGGGGGGAGACTAGCACAGATACGCAGTATTTT. It specifies CASSLPNSGGETSTDTQYF. Filled out from reference TRBV7-2 and TRBJ2-3, the complete variable domain reads GAGVSQSPSNKVTEKGKDVELRCDPISGHTALYWYRQSLGQGLEFLIYFQGNSAPDKSGLPSDRFSAERTGGSVSTLTIQRTQQEDSAVYLCASSLPNSGGETSTDTQYFGPGTRLTVL.

This clonotype was counted a few times. The rearrangement links TRBV20-1 to TRBJ1-5, with D unresolved. Trimming removed 5 bases from V and 7 bases from J, with 15 bases in between. This CDR3 has 13 residues. Germline V gene sequence: CDR1 DFQATT, CDR2 SNEGSKA (reference sequence). CDR3 region: CSARTRTVQPQHF. The CDR3 nucleotides read TGCAGTGCTCGAACACGGACTGTCCAGCCCCAGCATTTT.

There are a few counts of this clonotype. The chain couples TRBV5-4 to TRBJ2-1; 8 positions match TRBD2. Trimming removed 1 base from V and 8 bases from J; junction bases left unmatched: 8. The germline V gene has CDR1 SGHNT and CDR2 YYREEE (reference sequence). This CDR3 is built from 15 residues. CDR3 sequence (DNA): TGTGCCAGCAGCTTGAAGCGGGAGCTCGGCGATGAGCAGTTCTTC. Translation gives CASSLKRELGDEQFF. Variable domain in full (rest from reference TRBV5-4 and TRBJ2-1): ETGVTQSPTHLIKTRGQQVTLRCSSQSGHNTVSWYQQALGQGPQFIFQYYREEENGRGNFPPRFSGLQFPNYSSELNVNALELDDSALYLCASSLKRELGDEQFFGPGTRLTVL.

As regards this clonotype: The junction differs from germline at one of its ends, possibly a read error. CDR3 protein: CASSFGHAYEKYF. CDR3 nucleotide sequence: TGTGCCAGCAGTTTTGGTCATGCCTACGAGAAGTACTTC. The V call is TRBV12-3 or TRBV12-4, the J call TRBJ2-7; D is undetermined. The CDR3 totals 13 residues.

The chain carries TRBV7-2 and TRBJ2-6; D is perhaps TRBD2 (6 bases). The germline CDR1 and CDR2 sequences are SGHTA and FQGNSA. This CDR3 is built from 17 residues. Between the trimmed V and J ends, which lost 1 base and 8 bases, there was a span of 18 bases. CDR3 sequence: CASSLEAATGGTNVLTF. DNA for the CDR3: TGTGCCAGCAGCTTAGAGGCCGCAACTGGCGGGACCAACGTCCTGACTTTC.

This clonotype has only one observation. One end of the junction is discordant with germline, which a read error may explain. The V gene is TRBV7-3, the J gene TRBJ2-1; D may be TRBD1 or TRBD2 (6 bases each). This CDR3 has 14 residues. Germline V gives CDR1 SGHTA, CDR2 FQGTGA. CDR3 in amino acids: CASRLGGTQKEQCF. In nucleotides, the CDR3 is TGTGCCAGCAGATTAGGGGGGACCCAGAAGGAGCAGTGCTTC.

The rearrangement joins TRBV19 to TRBJ1-5; D call uncertain. The germline V and J ends were trimmed by 3 bases and 4 bases, with 19 bases remaining between them. Germline V gene data show CDR1 as LNHDA and CDR2 as SQIVND (reference sequence). CDR3 size: 17 residues. The CDR3 bases are TGTGCCAGTAGTATGCTTCCGAGGGTGGAAAGGAATCAGCCCCAGCATTTT. It is translated as CASSMLPRVERNQPQHF.

This clonotype was counted a few times. The genes are TRBV19 and TRBJ1-5, with D maybe TRBD1 (5 bases). The V gene lost 3 bases and the J gene lost 6 bases, with 18 bases spanning the gap. CDR1 LNHDA and CDR2 SQIVND come from the germline V gene (reference sequence). The CDR3 contains 16 residues. The DNA of the CDR3 is TGTGCCAGTAGTATGATGCGACAGATAATGTCTCAGCCCCAGCATTTT. It translates to CASSMMRQIMSQPQHF.

The chain joins TRBV20-1 to TRBJ2-3, with 9 bases that match TRBD1. CDR1 and CDR2 from the germline V gene are DFQATT and SNEGSKA (reference sequence). The CDR3 spans 16 residues. The trim removed 5 bases at V and 2 bases at J, leaving 11 bases unmatched. Here the CDR3 reads CSAQTPGTGYTDTQYF. The CDR3, as DNA: TGCAGTGCTCAGACACCCGGGACAGGGTACACAGATACGCAGTATTTT.

The chain carries TRBV13 and TRBJ2-2, with 7 positions matching TRBD2. Germline V lookup: CDR1 PRHDT, CDR2 FYEKMQ (reference sequence). V lost 5 bases, J lost 0 bases, and 9 bases stayed unmatched. The CDR3 length is 17 residues. CDR3 in DNA: TGTGCCAGCAGCAATGTCCGAGGACTAGCGAACACCGGGGAGCTGTTTTTT. This translates into CASSNVRGLANTGELFF.

This chain links TRBV19 with TRBJ2-1, with D tentatively TRBD2 (6 bases). Germline-derived CDR1 and CDR2 are LNHDA and SQIVND (reference sequence). This CDR3 has 14 residues. Between the trimmed V and J ends, which lost 10 bases and 2 bases, there was a span of 15 bases. CDR3: CATSEASAYNEQFF. The CDR3 DNA sequence: TGTGCCACTTCCGAAGCTAGCGCCTACAATGAGCAGTTCTTC.

Of note for this clonotype: With a much larger clone just one base away, this may be a read error. V and J are TRBV7-3 and TRBJ1-2; 7 bases match TRBD1. J gave up 5 bases and V 4 bases, and 7 bases lay outside the gene matches. The germline CDR1 and CDR2 sequences are SGHTA and FQGTGA. The CDR3 length is 14 residues. Here the CDR3 DNA reads TGTGCCAGCAGCTATGACAGGGTGTTTTATGGCTACACCTTC. It is translated as CASSYDRVFYGYTF.

This rearrangement joins TRBV6-5 to TRBJ2-7, with no clear D. In germline, CDR1 is MNHEY, CDR2 SVGAGI. Trimming removed 3 bases at V and 6 bases at J, with 12 bases between. The CDR3 length is 13 residues. CDR3 residues: CASSYFLQSEQYF. CDR3 nucleotide sequence: TGTGCCAGCAGTTATTTCCTTCAGAGCGAGCAGTACTTC.

The chain recombines TRBV6-5 with TRBJ1-2; the D gene is possibly TRBD1 (6 bases). The germline V gene has CDR1 MNHEY and CDR2 SVGAGI. The CDR3 is 13 residues long. Trimming pared 6 bases from V and 4 bases from J, leaving 12 bases between. CDR3 sequence (DNA): TGTGCCAGCAGGGTACAGGGAGGCTATGGCTACACCTTC. It yields the protein CASRVQGGYGYTF.

V gene TRBV4-2 combines with J gene TRBJ1-2, with a possible D match to TRBD1 (5 bases). The V gene's germline CDR1 is LGHNA and CDR2 YNFKEQ. This CDR3 spans 14 amino acids. V was trimmed by 6 bases and J by 2 bases, leaving 13 bases between them. CDR3 region: CASSSLGGNYGYTF. The CDR3 DNA reads TGTGCCAGCAGTTCCCTGGGGGGGAACTATGGCTACACCTTC.

The chain joins TRBV28 to TRBJ1-1, with D hard to call. The CDR3 runs 12 residues. Looked up from germline, CDR1 is MDHEN and CDR2 is SYDVKM. Deletions cut 2 bases from V and 3 bases from J, with 4 bases between. The CDR3 reads CASSLLDTEAFF. The CDR3 region has the DNA TGTGCCAGCAGTTTACTGGACACTGAAGCTTTCTTT.

This clonotype has just a few counts. V usage is TRBV19 and J usage is TRBJ2-3; D remains unclear. CDR1 is LNHDA and CDR2 is SQIVND in the germline V gene (reference sequence). The germline V and J ends were trimmed by 4 bases and 2 bases, with 7 bases remaining between them. This CDR3 is 13 amino acids long. CDR3: CASSTMYTDTQYF. CDR3 DNA: TGTGCCAGTAGTACTATGTACACAGATACGCAGTATTTT.

This clonotype was found a few times. This chain uses TRBV7-9 with TRBJ2-5; no definite D call. In germline, CDR1 is SEHNR, CDR2 FQNEAQ (reference sequence). V lost 0 bases to trimming and J lost 2 bases, with 10 bases between them. The CDR3 spans 15 residues. DNA of the CDR3: TGTGCCAGCAGCTTAGCTATTGGACCACAAGAGACCCAGTACTTC. This translates into CASSLAIGPQETQYF.

This sequence joins TRBV28 and TRBJ1-1; D is perhaps TRBD1 (6 bases). V shed 3 bases and J shed 1 base, with 12 bases lying between them. CDR1 is MDHEN and CDR2 is SYDVKM in the germline V gene. CDR3 length: 15 amino acids. The CDR3 coding sequence is TGTGCCAGCAGTTTGATCAGGGGACAGAACACTGAAGCTTTCTTT. Its protein is CASSLIRGQNTEAFF.

This clonotype was seen ten or more times. This chain connects TRBV7-8 to TRBJ2-3, with TRBD2 as a possible D gene (5 bases). CDR1 and CDR2 (germline): SGHVS, FQNEAQ. The CDR3 runs to 16 residues. V dropped 2 bases and J dropped 2 bases, with 14 bases sitting between them. The CDR3 reads CASSLLSGKNTDTQYF. The DNA of the CDR3 is TGTGCCAGCAGCTTACTTTCCGGGAAAAACACAGATACGCAGTATTTT.

This clonotype was counted a few times. The chain has TRBV6-6 and TRBJ2-4; the D gene is possibly TRBD2 (6 bases). Germline CDR1 reads MNHNY; CDR2 reads SVGAGI (reference sequence). V was cut by 7 bases and J by 7 bases, with 14 bases left in between. This CDR3 region has 13 residues. The CDR3 sequence is CASIKEGPNIQYF. DNA for the CDR3: TGTGCCAGCATAAAGGAGGGGCCCAACATTCAGTACTTC.

V gene TRBV9 combines with J gene TRBJ1-2, with TRBD1 matching 7 bases. CDR3 length equals 14 residues. Germline V gene data show CDR1 as SGDLS and CDR2 as YYNGEE. Trimming took 3 bases from V and 6 from J; bases not matched to a gene: 8. CDR3 nucleotides: TGTGCCAGCAGCGCCAGACAGGGTAGGGATGGCTACACCTTC. This codes for CASSARQGRDGYTF.

The chain is built from TRBV25-1 and TRBJ1-5; 9 nucleotides agree with TRBD1. The germline V gene encodes CDR1 MGHDK and CDR2 SYGVNS. The length of the CDR3 is 16 residues. V was clipped by 1 base and J by 1 base; unmatched bases: 2. CDR3 in DNA: TGTGCCAGCAGTGAATTGGGACAGGGAAGCAATCAGCCCCAGCATTTT. Translating it yields CASSELGQGSNQPQHF.

There are a few counts of this clonotype. CDR3 DNA: TGTGCCAGCAGTCAAACCTCTCCCCCAAGGAGGGAGACCCAGTACTTC. Amino acids: CASSQTSPPRRETQYF. The chain carries TRBV12-3 or TRBV12-4 and TRBJ2-5; possible D gene TRBD2, 5 bases. The CDR3 consists of 16 residues. Deletions cut 5 bases from V and 5 bases from J, with 21 bases between.

The chain couples TRBV7-9 to TRBJ2-5; TRBD1 matches 9 bases. There are 16 residues in the CDR3. Per germline, CDR1 SEHNR and CDR2 FQNEAQ (reference sequence). V lost 1 base and J lost 1; bases outside the gene matches: 4. CDR3 amino acids: CASSLDRGRLQETQYF. The CDR3 DNA is TGTGCCAGCAGCTTAGACAGGGGGCGACTCCAAGAGACCCAGTACTTC.

The chain combines TRBV5-1 with TRBJ1-1; D gene ambiguous. CDR1 and CDR2 from the germline V gene are SGHRS and YFSETQ. Trimming shortened V by 0 bases and J by 4 bases, and 7 bases separated the two germline ends. The length of the CDR3 is 13 residues. CDR3 in DNA: TGCGCCAGCAGCTTGGAAAGTCCCACTGAAGCTTTCTTT. Its translation is CASSLESPTEAFF.